Listed below are T cell receptor beta chains from one sample, sequenced in a study of blood T cells in healthy people across ages. MiXCR was run by TCRdb on the 5' RACE reads, yielding one entry per CDR3 protein. The data show 800,000 to 950,000 distinct CDR3 sequences, 25% to 35% seen once. The data were also submitted as part of a second study, on T cells of mothers and their children.

What was sequenced was blood. All receptors come from a woman aged 40 to 50 in good health. Each CDR3 is given without its conserved first and last residue. D genes are given only for firm matches.

J gene,V gene,D gene,CDR3 protein
TRBJ2-7,TRBV6-1,-,ASTVGTPYEQY
TRBJ2-7,TRBV4-3,-,ASSQAWESYEQY
TRBJ2-5,TRBV20-1,-,SAGVRRTQETQY
TRBJ2-7,TRBV27,TRBD2,ASAAGGSMGEQY
TRBJ1-2,TRBV7-3,TRBD1,ASSATGGLGYT
TRBJ1-6,TRBV4-1,-,ASSQDLSAGVYNSPLH
TRBJ2-3,TRBV20-1,-,SAPSGISGDTQY
TRBJ2-3,TRBV20-1,-,RAREDVAQY
TRBJ2-7,TRBV20-1,-,SARDRGAGEQY
TRBJ1-2,TRBV20-1,-,SASGRGCSFGYT
TRBJ2-7,TRBV4-3,-,ASSQVVMGYEQY